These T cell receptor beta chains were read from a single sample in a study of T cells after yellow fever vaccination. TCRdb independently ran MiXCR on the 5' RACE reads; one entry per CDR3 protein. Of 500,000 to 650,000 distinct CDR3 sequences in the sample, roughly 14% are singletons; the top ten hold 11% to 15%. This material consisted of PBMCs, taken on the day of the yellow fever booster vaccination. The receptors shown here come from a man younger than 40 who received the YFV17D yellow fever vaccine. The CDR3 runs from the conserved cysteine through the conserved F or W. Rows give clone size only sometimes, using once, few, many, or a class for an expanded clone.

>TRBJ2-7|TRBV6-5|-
CASSYMAYTGEQYF
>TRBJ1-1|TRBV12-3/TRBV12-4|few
CASSITGVKAFF
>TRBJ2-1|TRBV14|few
CASSQDGTGPWNEQFF
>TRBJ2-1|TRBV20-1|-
CSARDILVSGVEQFF
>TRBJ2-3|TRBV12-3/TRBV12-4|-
CASSSSGRVTTDTQYF
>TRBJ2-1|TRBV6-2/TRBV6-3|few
CASSEGAHPNEQFF
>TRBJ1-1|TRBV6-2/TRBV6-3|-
CASSSHTREAFF
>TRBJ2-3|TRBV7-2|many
CASSRTSGRTDTQYF
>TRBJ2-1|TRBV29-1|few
CSVRDRGIYNEQFF
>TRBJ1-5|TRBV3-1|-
CASSQRGTANNQPQHF
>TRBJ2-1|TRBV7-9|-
CASPGQLF
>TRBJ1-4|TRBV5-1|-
CASSYGGPAYEKLFF
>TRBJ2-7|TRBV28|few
CASSPPALDADQYF
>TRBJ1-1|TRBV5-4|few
CASRKGTGVLNTEAFF
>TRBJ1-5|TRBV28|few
CASSALQGYSNQPQHF
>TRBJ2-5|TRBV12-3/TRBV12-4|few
CASNTPPETQYF
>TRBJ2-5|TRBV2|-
CASNIAGGRETQYF
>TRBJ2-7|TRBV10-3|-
CAITAEEQYF
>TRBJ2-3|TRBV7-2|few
CASSLANNLLTQYF
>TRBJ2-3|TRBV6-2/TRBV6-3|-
CASSLLATSTDTQYF
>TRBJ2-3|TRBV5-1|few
CASSWRAGGVTDTQYF
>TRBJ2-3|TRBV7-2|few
CASSLESASTDTQYF
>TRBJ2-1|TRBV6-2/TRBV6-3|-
CASNLGGGHNEQFF
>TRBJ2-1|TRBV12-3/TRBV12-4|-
CASSPTSGVSSYNEQFF
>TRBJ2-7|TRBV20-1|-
CSARNRFYTNYEQYF
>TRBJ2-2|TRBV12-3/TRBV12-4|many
CASSEYTGELFF
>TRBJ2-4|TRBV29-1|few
CSAGQGSKNIQYF
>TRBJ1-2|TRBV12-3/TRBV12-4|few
CASSLQHGTGYGYTF
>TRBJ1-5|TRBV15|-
CATSQVNQPQHF
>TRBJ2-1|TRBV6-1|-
CASSEAQLAGGNEQFF
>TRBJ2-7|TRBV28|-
CASSSPISLTSSF
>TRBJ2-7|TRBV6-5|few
CASSFPSVYSGKEYEQYF
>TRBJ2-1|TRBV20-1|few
CSAIRTNEQFF
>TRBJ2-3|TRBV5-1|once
CASNRDTDTQYF
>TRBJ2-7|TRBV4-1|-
CASSQVHGTSGNYEQYF
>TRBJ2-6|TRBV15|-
CATSKRSSGANVLTF
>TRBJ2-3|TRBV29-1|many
CSVEETSTQYF
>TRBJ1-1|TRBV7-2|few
CASSLEAGQYTEAFF
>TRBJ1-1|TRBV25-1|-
CASMRGTEAFF
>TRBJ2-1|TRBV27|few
CASTQTSGSLSSYNEQFF
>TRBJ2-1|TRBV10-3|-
CAISDFAGSYNEQFF
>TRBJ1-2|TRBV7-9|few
CASSLVGDDGYTF
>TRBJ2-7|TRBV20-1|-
CSASSGARISYEQYF
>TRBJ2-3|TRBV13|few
CASSKGAPHQYF
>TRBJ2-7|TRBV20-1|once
CSARGQRGEEQYF
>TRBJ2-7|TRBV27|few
CASSSTGTSGTSYEQYF
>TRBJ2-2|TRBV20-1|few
CSATLGANTGELFF
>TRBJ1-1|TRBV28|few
CASSLDNRNTEAFF
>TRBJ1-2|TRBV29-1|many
CSVEGDYQRNYGYTF